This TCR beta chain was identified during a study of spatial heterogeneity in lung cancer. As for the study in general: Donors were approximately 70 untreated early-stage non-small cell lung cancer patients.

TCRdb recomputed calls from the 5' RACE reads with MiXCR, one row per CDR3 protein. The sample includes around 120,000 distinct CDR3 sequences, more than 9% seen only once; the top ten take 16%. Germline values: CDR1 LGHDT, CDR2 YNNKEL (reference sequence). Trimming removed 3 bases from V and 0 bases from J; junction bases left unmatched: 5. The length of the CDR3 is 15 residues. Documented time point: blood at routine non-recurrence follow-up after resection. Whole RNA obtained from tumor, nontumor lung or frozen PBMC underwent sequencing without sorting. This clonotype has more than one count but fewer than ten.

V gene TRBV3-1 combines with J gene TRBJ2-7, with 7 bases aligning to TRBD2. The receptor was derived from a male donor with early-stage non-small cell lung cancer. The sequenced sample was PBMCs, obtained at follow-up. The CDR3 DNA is TGTGCCAGCAGCCACGGCGGGGGTCGCTCCTACGAGCAGTACTTC. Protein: CASSHGGGRSYEQYF.